Here is one T cell receptor beta chain with its context. V gave up 6 bases and J gave up 6 bases; unmatched junction bases: 3. The V gene's germline CDR1 is SGHDN and CDR2 FVKESK. CDR3 length equals 14 residues. The data are from a study of blood T cell repertoires in COVID-19. Study-wide context: Acute-phase and convalescent COVID-19 samples originated in the United States, Italy and Spain.

Authors' analysis steps: Estimated nucleated cell counts came from reference gene primer amplification. Here immunoSEQ multiplex PCR was the method, and the copy in TCRdb shows in-frame clones only, minus some. The DNA was the basis for D and trimming; V, J and clone size are from that table. Here the sample spans 55,000 to 75,000 clones, 73% being singletons. The receptor's source is a man aged 60-69 years with acute or convalescent COVID-19. J is TRBJ2-1 and V is TRBV14; TRBD2 agrees at 12 bases. The sequencing input was peripheral blood. In nucleotides, the CDR3 is TGTGCCAGCAGTCAGGGACTAGCGGGCAATGAGCAGTTCTTC. This encodes CASSQGLAGNEQFF. The full variable domain, in which reference TRBV14 and TRBJ2-1 provide the parts outside the CDR3, is EAGVTQFPSHSVIEKGQTVTLRCDPISGHDNLYWYRRVMGKEIKFLLHFVKESKQDESGMPNNRFLAERTGGTYSTLKVQPAELEDSGVYFCASSQGLAGNEQFFGPGTRLTVL.